The 25 T cell receptor beta chains in this list originate from one sample, sequenced in a study of blood T cell repertoires in COVID-19. Produced via immunoSEQ multiplex PCR; TCRdb's table is partial and in-frame only. In the table there are about 33,000 clones, approximately 72% of which are singletons. Sequenced: peripheral blood. The receptors stem from a man older than 75 with acute or convalescent COVID-19.

The V call is TRBV20-1, the J call TRBJ2-7, with 11 bases identical to TRBD2. The CDR3 has 13 residues. V was clipped by 6 bases and J by 7 bases; unmatched bases: 8. The germline CDR1 and CDR2 sequences are DFQATT and SNEGSKA (reference sequence). CDR3 DNA sequence: TGCAGTGCGAGTAGCGGGGGGGCCTTTGAGCAGTACTTC. Encoded protein: CSASSGGAFEQYF.

This clone was observed a handful of times. J is TRBJ1-5 and V is TRBV4-2, with D hard to call. V was shortened by 0 bases and J by 5 bases, with 20 bases between the two germline ends. Germline assignment: CDR1 LGHNA and CDR2 YNFKEQ. This CDR3 has 18 amino acids. CDR3 in amino acids: CASSQDPQALRPDQPQHF. For the CDR3, the DNA is TGTGCCAGCAGCCAAGATCCGCAGGCCCTCCGCCCAGATCAGCCCCAGCATTTT.

This chain joins TRBV7-8 and TRBJ1-2; 10 bases line up with TRBD1. CDR3 length: 15 residues. Germline lookup yields CDR1 SGHVS and CDR2 FQNEAQ. Trimming cost V 5 bases and J 13 bases; bases outside gene matches: 16. The CDR3 loop is CASSGAGTGASVSTF. The DNA of the CDR3 is TGTGCCAGCAGCGGCGCCGGGACAGGGGCGTCGGTGAGCACCTTC.

This chain connects TRBV18 to TRBJ1-3, with D unclear. Germline-derived CDR1 and CDR2 are KGHSH and LQKENI. The CDR3 is made up of 16 amino acids. Trimming cost V 2 bases and J 0 bases, with 11 bases left between them. The CDR3 is CASSPGHLSSGNTIYF. The CDR3 DNA sequence: TGTGCCAGCTCACCAGGGCATTTGAGCTCTGGAAACACCATATATTTT.

The V gene is TRBV7-2, the J gene TRBJ1-4, with a weak D call TRBD1 (5 bases). Germline lookup yields CDR1 SGHTA and CDR2 FQGNSA. The CDR3 sequence is 14 residues long. V was cut by 6 bases and J by 0 bases, with 8 bases left in between. The CDR3 loop is CASSIQATNEKLFF. The CDR3 DNA is TGTGCCAGCAGTATACAGGCAACTAATGAAAAACTGTTTTTT.

This clone was detected only once. V gene TRBV6-4 combines with J gene TRBJ2-3; tentatively, D is TRBD1 (5 bases). The CDR3 consists of 14 residues. The ends were cut back, 5 bases at V and 0 bases at J, with 9 bases in the middle. The germline V gene encodes CDR1 MRHNA and CDR2 SNTAGT. The CDR3 bases are TGTGCCAGCAGTCGAGCAGGGAGCACAGATACGCAGTATTTT. Its translation: CASSRAGSTDTQYF.

The rearrangement joins TRBV30 to TRBJ1-1; 9 bases agree with TRBD1. Germline-derived CDR1 and CDR2 are GTSNPN and SVGIG (reference sequence). This CDR3 is built from 15 residues. J lost 4 bases, V lost 0 bases, and 6 bases had no gene match. This CDR3 is CAWSVQTGGRTEAFF. Written as DNA, the CDR3 is TGTGCCTGGAGTGTTCAGACAGGGGGACGCACTGAAGCTTTCTTT.

The chain joins TRBV27 to TRBJ2-6; no clear D. CDR1 is MNHEY, CDR2 SMNVEV, per germline (reference sequence). CDR3 length equals 14 residues. V lost 7 bases and J lost 2, with 9 bases in between. The CDR3 spells CASTFLTGANVLTF. CDR3 DNA: TGTGCCAGCACCTTTCTTACTGGGGCCAACGTCCTGACTTTC.

V usage is TRBV5-6 and J usage is TRBJ2-7; 9 nucleotides align to TRBD1. The CDR3 totals 16 residues. Trimming cost V 4 bases and J 5 bases; bases outside gene matches: 13. Germline V lookup: CDR1 SGHDT, CDR2 YYEEEE. The CDR3 coding sequence is TGTGCCAGCAGCCCCCCCCGGGACAGGGTTTACCACGAGCAGTACTTC. Translation: CASSPPRDRVYHEQYF.

In this sample, this clone turned up once. The chain has TRBV7-9 and TRBJ1-1; no reliable D call. Germline-derived CDR1 and CDR2 are SEHNR and FQNEAQ (reference sequence). The CDR3 totals 16 residues. Between the trimmed V and J ends, which lost 5 bases and 0 bases, there was a span of 16 bases. Here the CDR3 DNA reads TGTGCCAGCAGCCCACCCGGGAAAAACATGAACACTGAAGCTTTCTTT. Its protein product is CASSPPGKNMNTEAFF.

A few counts support this clone. V is TRBV30 and J is TRBJ2-7; TRBD1 matches at 11 bases. The CDR3 is made up of 15 amino acids. Germline lookup yields CDR1 GTSNPN and CDR2 SVGIG (reference sequence). V was clipped by 0 bases and J by 4 bases; unmatched bases: 5. Written as DNA, the CDR3 is TGTGCCTGGAGTGTAAGGGACAGGGGGATTTACGAGCAGTACTTC. It yields the protein CAWSVRDRGIYEQYF.

The chain carries TRBV2 and TRBJ1-4; no clear D. V dropped 8 bases and J dropped 7 bases, with 17 bases sitting between them. This CDR3 contains 14 residues. The V gene's germline CDR1 is SNHLY and CDR2 FYNNEI. The CDR3 nucleotides are TGTGCCAGCTCCCCGGCCCCTCGGGGTGAAAAACTGTTTTTT. It encodes CASSPAPRGEKLFF.

For the CDR3, the DNA is TGTGCCAGCAGTTACGCGGGTAGGGAGGGAAACACCATATATTTT. Protein sequence: CASSYAGREGNTIYF. The genes are TRBV6-5 and TRBJ1-3; D unclear. Trimming stripped 2 bases from V and 4 bases from J, with 12 bases between. Germline lookup yields CDR1 MNHEY and CDR2 SVGAGI. The CDR3 sequence is 15 residues long.

This clone came up a few times. This sequence joins TRBV6-5 and TRBJ1-2, with D perhaps TRBD1 (5 bases). The CDR3 extends over 15 amino acids. The V gene's germline CDR1 is MNHEY and CDR2 SVGAGI. V was shortened by 7 bases and J by 4 bases, with 19 bases between the two germline ends. This CDR3 is CASNPESTVIYGYTF. CDR3 in DNA: TGTGCCAGCAACCCAGAATCGACAGTGATCTATGGCTACACCTTC.

The chain combines TRBV6-5 with TRBJ2-7; a weak D match, TRBD2 (6 bases). Trimming took 0 bases from V and 3 from J, leaving 9 bases between them. The CDR3 totals 14 residues. Per the germline V gene, CDR1 is MNHEY and CDR2 is SVGAGI. The CDR3 nucleotides read TGTGCCAGCAGTTACTCGGCGGGACGCTACGAGCAGTACTTC. Translating it yields CASSYSAGRYEQYF.

The J gene is TRBJ1-4, the V gene TRBV6-6, with D unresolved. In germline, CDR1 is MNHNY, CDR2 SVGAGI (reference sequence). This CDR3 spans 11 amino acids. V was pared by 4 bases and J by 8 bases, with 5 bases between. The CDR3 loop is CASSSREKLFF. CDR3 nucleotide sequence: TGTGCCAGCAGTTCCAGAGAAAAACTGTTTTTT.

This clone was recorded a few times. The chain is built from TRBV20-1 and TRBJ2-7, with a possible D match to TRBD2 (6 bases). The germline V and J ends were trimmed by 6 bases and 5 bases, with 11 bases remaining between them. Germline CDR1 reads DFQATT; CDR2 reads SNEGSKA (reference sequence). This CDR3 comprises 11 residues. The CDR3 is CSAPGDHEQYF. The CDR3 nucleotides are TGCAGTGCCCCGGGGGACCACGAGCAGTACTTC.

V is TRBV7-6 and J is TRBJ2-3; possibly TRBD1 for D (5 bases). The germline CDR1 and CDR2 sequences are SGHVS and FNYEAQ. The CDR3 spans 15 residues. V was shortened by 4 bases and J by 2 bases, with 13 bases between the two germline ends. CDR3 sequence reads: CASSSGQTLTDTQYF. CDR3 nucleotides: TGTGCCAGCAGCTCCGGACAAACCCTCACAGATACGCAGTATTTT.

The chain is built from TRBV14 and TRBJ2-5, with 8 bases aligning to TRBD2. The CDR3 loop spans 16 amino acids. Germline CDR1 is SGHDN and CDR2 is FVKESK. Germline trimming cut 4 bases from V and 4 bases from J; bases unmatched to any gene: 11. CDR3: CASSLVRGADLETQYF. Written as DNA, the CDR3 is TGTGCCAGCAGCCTGGTGCGGGGGGCCGATCTAGAGACCCAGTACTTC.

V gene TRBV14 combines with J gene TRBJ1-2; no reliable D call. The length of the CDR3 is 12 residues. From germline, CDR1 is SGHDN and CDR2 FVKESK. The V and J ends lost 3 bases and 5 bases respectively, with 7 bases between them. CDR3 residues: CASSHGGYGYTF. The CDR3 nucleotides are TGTGCCAGCAGCCATGGAGGGTATGGCTACACCTTC.

The chain links TRBV5-4 to TRBJ1-2; a possible D gene is TRBD1 (5 bases). This CDR3 has 15 amino acids. Germline loops: CDR1 SGHNT, CDR2 YYREEE (reference sequence). V lost 1 base, J lost 2 bases, and 12 bases lay in between. Written as DNA, the CDR3 is TGTGCCAGCAGCTTGTCGGCAGGGCAGAACTATGGCTACACCTTC. It is translated as CASSLSAGQNYGYTF.

The gene calls are TRBV2 and TRBJ2-7; 11 bases line up with TRBD1. The CDR3 runs to 14 residues. The V gene's germline CDR1 is SNHLY and CDR2 FYNNEI. Trimming at V came to 7 bases and at J to 4 bases, leaving 6 bases not matched to a gene. The DNA of the CDR3 is TGTGCCAGCACCTCGGACAGGGGGCGATACGAGCAGTACTTC. It yields the protein CASTSDRGRYEQYF.

A few counts support this clone. This chain uses TRBV7-2 with TRBJ1-6; D remains unclear. The CDR3 is made up of 14 amino acids. Germline V gene lookup returns CDR1 SGHTA and CDR2 FQGNSA. The V end lost 4 bases, the J end lost 9 bases, and 13 bases lay between the germline ends. The CDR3 region has the DNA TGTGCCAGCAGCTCCTCTGGAGGCGGTTCACCCCTCCACTTT. This sequence encodes CASSSSGGGSPLHF.

The rearrangement joins TRBV9 to TRBJ1-3, with TRBD1 as a possible D gene (5 bases). Trimming cost V 3 bases and J 0 bases, with 10 bases left between them. This CDR3 spans 15 amino acids. Germline values: CDR1 SGDLS, CDR2 YYNGEE. The CDR3 DNA reads as TGTGCCAGCAGCGCACCGACAGTCTCTGGAAACACCATATATTTT. Protein: CASSAPTVSGNTIYF.

In its sample, this clone was seen a few times. The J gene is TRBJ1-4, the V gene TRBV5-1, with 8 positions matching TRBD1. The V gene's germline CDR1 is SGHRS and CDR2 YFSETQ. The CDR3 has 15 residues. V lost 4 bases and J lost 1; bases outside the gene matches: 3. For the CDR3, the DNA is TGCGCCAGCAGCCCTGACAGGGGAACTAATGAAAAACTGTTTTTT. Encoded protein: CASSPDRGTNEKLFF.